These 5 T cell receptor beta chains share one sample of origin, sequenced in a study of post-analysis software for immune sequencing data. General study points: Five or six TRBV segments (TRBV5-6, TRBV5-1 and TRBV20-1 among them) occurred more frequently in patients than in controls.

These receptors have no known antigen. Included in the TCR beta cDNA libraries were unique molecular identifiers. Using its own MiXCR run on the PCR reads, TCRdb lists one record per CDR3 protein. The sample records fewer than 900,000 distinct CDR3 sequences, 46% being singletons. The sample comprised blood. The source of these receptors is a girl aged 10 to 17 with multiple sclerosis.

This rearrangement joins TRBV20-1 to TRBJ2-3; D perhaps matches TRBD2 (5 bases). Germline V gene sequence: CDR1 DFQATT, CDR2 SNEGSKA (reference sequence). This CDR3 region has 14 residues. V was cut by 8 bases and J by 2 bases, with 17 bases left in between. The DNA of the CDR3 is TGCAGTCTAGCAGGTAGTGGACTCACAGATACGCAGTATTTT. Translated, it gives CSLAGSGLTDTQYF.

The rearrangement joins TRBV28 to TRBJ1-4; 9 nucleotides line up with TRBD1. After removal of 2 bases from V and 6 bases from J, the junction contained 13 bases not matched to a gene. This CDR3 is built from 18 residues. Germline V lookup: CDR1 MDHEN, CDR2 SYDVKM. The CDR3, as DNA: TGTGCCAGCAGTTTAAGTTGGTTCGGGGGACAGGGTCATGAAAAACTGTTTTTT. Its translation: CASSLSWFGGQGHEKLFF.

This clonotype was seen a few times. The chain couples TRBV29-1 to TRBJ2-5; a weak D match, TRBD2 (6 bases). This CDR3 region has 12 residues. V gave up 6 bases and J gave up 2 bases, with 10 bases separating them. Germline V CDR1 and CDR2: SQVTM, ANQGSEA. This CDR3 reads CSVSGLQETQYF. CDR3 DNA: TGCAGCGTATCGGGACTGCAAGAGACCCAGTACTTC.

This clonotype occurred many times. The gene calls are TRBV27 and TRBJ2-1; TRBD2 is a possible D gene (5 bases). V lost 5 bases, J lost 4 bases, and 21 bases lay in between. Per the germline V gene, CDR1 is MNHEY and CDR2 is SMNVEV (reference sequence). This CDR3 is 17 amino acids long. This CDR3 is CASSRKNRLTSYNEQFF. In DNA, the CDR3 is TGTGCCAGCAGTCGAAAGAACCGACTAACCTCATACAATGAGCAGTTCTTC.

This chain joins TRBV7-2 and TRBJ1-5, with no clear D. V was pared by 5 bases and J by 5 bases, with 13 bases between. The CDR3 consists of 14 residues. The germline CDR1 and CDR2 sequences are SGHTA and FQGNSA. The CDR3 sequence is CASSITPSYQPQHF. The DNA for the CDR3 is TGTGCCAGCAGCATCACTCCAAGTTATCAGCCCCAGCATTTT.